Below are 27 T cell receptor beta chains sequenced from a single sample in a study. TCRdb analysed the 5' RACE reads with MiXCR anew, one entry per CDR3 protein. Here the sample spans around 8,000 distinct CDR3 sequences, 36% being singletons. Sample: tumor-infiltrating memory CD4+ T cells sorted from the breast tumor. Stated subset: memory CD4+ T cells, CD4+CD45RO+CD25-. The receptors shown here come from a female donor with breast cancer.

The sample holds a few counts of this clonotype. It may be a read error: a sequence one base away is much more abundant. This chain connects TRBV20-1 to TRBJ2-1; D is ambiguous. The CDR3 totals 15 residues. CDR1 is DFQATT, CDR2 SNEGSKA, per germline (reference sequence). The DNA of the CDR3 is TGCAGTGCTAGAGATCTCCGCAACTCCCACAATGAGCAGTTCTTC. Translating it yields CSARDLRNSHNEQFF.

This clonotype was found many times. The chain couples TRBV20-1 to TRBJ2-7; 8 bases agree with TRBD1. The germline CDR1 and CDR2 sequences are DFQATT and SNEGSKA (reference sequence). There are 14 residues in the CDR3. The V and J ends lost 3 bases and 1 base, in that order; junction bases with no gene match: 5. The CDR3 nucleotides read TGCAGTGCTAGTGGACAGGGCTTTTCCTACGAGCAGTACTTC. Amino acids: CSASGQGFSYEQYF.

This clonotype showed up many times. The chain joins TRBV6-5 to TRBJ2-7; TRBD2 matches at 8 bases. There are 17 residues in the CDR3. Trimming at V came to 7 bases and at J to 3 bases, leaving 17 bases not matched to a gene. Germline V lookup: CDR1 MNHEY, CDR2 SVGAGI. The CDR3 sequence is CASTNAAPLAAFYEQYF. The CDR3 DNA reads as TGTGCCAGCACCAATGCCGCCCCACTAGCGGCTTTCTACGAGCAGTACTTC.

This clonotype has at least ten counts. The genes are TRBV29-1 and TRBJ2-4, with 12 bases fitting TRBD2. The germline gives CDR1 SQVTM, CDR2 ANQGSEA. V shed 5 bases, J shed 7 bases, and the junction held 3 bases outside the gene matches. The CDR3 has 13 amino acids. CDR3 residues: CSVLAGGPNIQYF. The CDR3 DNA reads TGCAGCGTTCTAGCGGGAGGGCCGAACATTCAGTACTTC.

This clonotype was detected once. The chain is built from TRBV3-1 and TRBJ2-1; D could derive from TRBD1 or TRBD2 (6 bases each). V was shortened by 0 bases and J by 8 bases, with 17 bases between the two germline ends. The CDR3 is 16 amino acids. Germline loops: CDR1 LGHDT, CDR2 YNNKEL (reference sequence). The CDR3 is CASSQDGQRGRYEQFF. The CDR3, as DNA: TGTGCCAGCAGCCAAGATGGGCAGAGGGGGAGGTATGAGCAGTTCTTC.

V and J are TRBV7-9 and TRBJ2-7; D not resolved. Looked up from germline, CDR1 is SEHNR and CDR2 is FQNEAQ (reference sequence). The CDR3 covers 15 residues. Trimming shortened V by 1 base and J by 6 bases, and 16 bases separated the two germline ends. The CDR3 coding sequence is TGTGCCAGCAGCTTAGGTGACGTCAGCTTTTCCGAGCAGTACTTC. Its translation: CASSLGDVSFSEQYF.

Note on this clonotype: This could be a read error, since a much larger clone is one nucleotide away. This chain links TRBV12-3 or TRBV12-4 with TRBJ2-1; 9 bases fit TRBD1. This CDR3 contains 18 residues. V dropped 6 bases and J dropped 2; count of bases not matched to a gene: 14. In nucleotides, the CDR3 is TGTGCCAGCAGCCCTATACAAAACCGGGACAGGGCCTACAATGAGCAGTTCTTC. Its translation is CASSPIQNRDRAYNEQFF.

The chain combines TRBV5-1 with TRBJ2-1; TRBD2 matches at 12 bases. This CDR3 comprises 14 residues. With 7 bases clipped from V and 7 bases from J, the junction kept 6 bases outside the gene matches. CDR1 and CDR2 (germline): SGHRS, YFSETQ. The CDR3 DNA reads TGCGCCAGCTTCCCCGGGACTAGCGGGAATGAGCAGTTCTTC. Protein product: CASFPGTSGNEQFF. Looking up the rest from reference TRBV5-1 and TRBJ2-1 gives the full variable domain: KAGVTQTPRYLIKTRGQQVTLSCSPISGHRSVSWYQQTPGQGLQFLFEYFSETQRNKGNFPGRFSGRQFSNSRSEMNVSTLELGDSALYLCASFPGTSGNEQFFGPGTRLTVL.

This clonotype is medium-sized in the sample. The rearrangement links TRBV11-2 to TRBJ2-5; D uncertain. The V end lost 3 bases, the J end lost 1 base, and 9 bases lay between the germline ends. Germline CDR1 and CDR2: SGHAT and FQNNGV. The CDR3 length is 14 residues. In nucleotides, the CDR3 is TGTGCCAGCAGCTTGGCCCGGGCCCAAGAGACCCAGTACTTC. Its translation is CASSLARAQETQYF.

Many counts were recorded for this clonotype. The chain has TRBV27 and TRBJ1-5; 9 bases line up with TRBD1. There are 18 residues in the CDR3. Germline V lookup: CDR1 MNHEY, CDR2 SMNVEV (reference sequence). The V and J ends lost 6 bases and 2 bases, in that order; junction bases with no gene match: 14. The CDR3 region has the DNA TGTGCCAGCAGCATCAGCTGGGGACAGGGTCCTGGCAATCAGCCCCAGCATTTT. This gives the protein CASSISWGQGPGNQPQHF.

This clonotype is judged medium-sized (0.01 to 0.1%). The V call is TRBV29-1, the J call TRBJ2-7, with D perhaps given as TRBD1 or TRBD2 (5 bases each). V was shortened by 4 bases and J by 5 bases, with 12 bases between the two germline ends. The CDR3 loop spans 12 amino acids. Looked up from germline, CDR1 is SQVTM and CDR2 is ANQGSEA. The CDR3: CSVGPGRDEQYF. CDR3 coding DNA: TGCAGCGTTGGACCGGGGCGGGACGAGCAGTACTTC.

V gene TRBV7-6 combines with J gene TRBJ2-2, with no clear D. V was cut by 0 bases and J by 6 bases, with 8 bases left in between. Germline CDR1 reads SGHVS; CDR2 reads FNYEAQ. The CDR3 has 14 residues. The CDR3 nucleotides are TGTGCCAGCAGCTTAGCACCCGGGTCCGGGGAGCTGTTTTTT. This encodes CASSLAPGSGELFF.

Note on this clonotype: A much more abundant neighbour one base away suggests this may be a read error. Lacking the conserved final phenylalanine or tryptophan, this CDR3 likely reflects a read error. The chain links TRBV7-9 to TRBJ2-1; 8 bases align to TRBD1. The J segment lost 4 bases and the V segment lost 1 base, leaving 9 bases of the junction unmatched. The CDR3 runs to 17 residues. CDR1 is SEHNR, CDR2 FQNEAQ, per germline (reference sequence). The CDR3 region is CASSLVKRDRNYNEQFS. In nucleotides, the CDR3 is TGTGCCAGCAGCTTAGTCAAACGGGACAGGAATTACAATGAGCAGTTCTCC.

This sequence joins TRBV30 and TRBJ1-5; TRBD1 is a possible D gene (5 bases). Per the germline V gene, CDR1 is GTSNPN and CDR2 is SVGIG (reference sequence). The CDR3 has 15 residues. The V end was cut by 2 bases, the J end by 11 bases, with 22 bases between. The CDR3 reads CAWSPPRGLRPAQHF. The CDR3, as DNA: TGTGCCTGGAGTCCCCCCCGGGGCCTCCGTCCGGCCCAGCATTTT.

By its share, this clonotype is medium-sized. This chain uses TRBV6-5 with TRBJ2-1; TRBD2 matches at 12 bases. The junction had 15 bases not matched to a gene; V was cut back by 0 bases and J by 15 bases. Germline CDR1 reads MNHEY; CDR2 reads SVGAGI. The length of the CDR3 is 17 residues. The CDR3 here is CASSYSGRLAGASRLFF. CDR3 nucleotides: TGTGCCAGCAGTTACTCGGGCCGACTAGCGGGGGCCAGCAGGCTGTTCTTC.

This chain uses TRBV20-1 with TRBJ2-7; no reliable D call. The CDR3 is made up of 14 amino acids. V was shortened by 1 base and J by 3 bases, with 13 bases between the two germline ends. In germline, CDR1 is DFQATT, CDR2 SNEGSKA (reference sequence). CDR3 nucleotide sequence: TGCAGTGCTAGAGGGTCTGAGCGAAACTACGAGCAGTACTTC. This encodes CSARGSERNYEQYF.

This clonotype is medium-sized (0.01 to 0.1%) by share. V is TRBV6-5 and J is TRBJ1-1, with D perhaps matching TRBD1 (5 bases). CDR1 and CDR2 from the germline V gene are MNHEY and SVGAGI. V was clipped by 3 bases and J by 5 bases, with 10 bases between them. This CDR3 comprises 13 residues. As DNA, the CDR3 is TGTGCCAGCAGTTATCAGGGTCGGACTGAAGCTTTCTTT. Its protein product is CASSYQGRTEAFF.

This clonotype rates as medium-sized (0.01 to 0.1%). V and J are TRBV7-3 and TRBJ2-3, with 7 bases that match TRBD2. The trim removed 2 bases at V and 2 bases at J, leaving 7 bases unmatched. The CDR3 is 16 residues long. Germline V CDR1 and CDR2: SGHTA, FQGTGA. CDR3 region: CASSLGAGTTTDTQYF. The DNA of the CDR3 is TGTGCCAGCAGCTTAGGAGCCGGGACTACCACAGATACGCAGTATTTT.

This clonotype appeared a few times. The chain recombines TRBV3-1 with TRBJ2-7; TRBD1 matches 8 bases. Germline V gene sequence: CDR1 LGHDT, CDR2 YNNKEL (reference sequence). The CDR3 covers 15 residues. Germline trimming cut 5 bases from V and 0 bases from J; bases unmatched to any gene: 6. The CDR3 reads CASSGKQGVSYEQYF. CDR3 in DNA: TGTGCCAGCAGCGGAAAACAGGGGGTCTCCTACGAGCAGTACTTC.

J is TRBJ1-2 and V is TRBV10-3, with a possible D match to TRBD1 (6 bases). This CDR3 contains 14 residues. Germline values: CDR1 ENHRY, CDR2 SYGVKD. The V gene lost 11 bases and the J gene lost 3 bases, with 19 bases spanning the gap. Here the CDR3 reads CASQRGGPDYGYTF. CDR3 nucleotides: TGTGCCTCCCAGAGGGGGGGTCCGGACTATGGCTACACCTTC.

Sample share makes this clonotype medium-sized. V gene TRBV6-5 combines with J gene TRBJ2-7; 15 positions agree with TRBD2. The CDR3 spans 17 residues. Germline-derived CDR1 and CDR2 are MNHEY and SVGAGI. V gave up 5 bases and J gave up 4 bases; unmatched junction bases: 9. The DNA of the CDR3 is TGTGCCAGCAGTCGGACTAGCGGGGGGGCCGTAGGGTACGAGCAGTACTTC. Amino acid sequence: CASSRTSGGAVGYEQYF.

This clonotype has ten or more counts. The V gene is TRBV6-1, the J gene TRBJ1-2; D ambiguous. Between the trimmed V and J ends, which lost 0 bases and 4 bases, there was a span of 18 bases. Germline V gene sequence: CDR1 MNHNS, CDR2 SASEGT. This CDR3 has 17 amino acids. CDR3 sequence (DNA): TGTGCCAGCAGTGAAGCAGTAGACATCTCTGGGGTCTATGGCTACACCTTC. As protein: CASSEAVDISGVYGYTF.

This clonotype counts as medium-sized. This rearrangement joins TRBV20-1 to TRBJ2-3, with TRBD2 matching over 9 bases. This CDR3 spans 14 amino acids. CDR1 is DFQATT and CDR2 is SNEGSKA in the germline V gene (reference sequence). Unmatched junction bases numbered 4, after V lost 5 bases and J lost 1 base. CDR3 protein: CSASTSGGTDTQYF. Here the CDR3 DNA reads TGCAGTGCTTCGACTAGCGGAGGCACAGATACGCAGTATTTT.

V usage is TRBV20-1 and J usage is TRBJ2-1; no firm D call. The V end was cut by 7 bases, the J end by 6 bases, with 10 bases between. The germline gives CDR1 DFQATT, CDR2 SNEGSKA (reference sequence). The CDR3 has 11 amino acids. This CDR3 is CSVPGGNEQFF. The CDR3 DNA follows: TGCAGTGTACCGGGTGGCAATGAGCAGTTCTTC.

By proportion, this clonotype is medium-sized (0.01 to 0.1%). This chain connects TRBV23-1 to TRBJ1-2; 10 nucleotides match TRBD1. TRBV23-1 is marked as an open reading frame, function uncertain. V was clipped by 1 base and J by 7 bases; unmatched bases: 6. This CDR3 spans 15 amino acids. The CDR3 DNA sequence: TGCGCCAGCAGTCAATACGACAGGGGGCGCCTTGGCTACACCTTC. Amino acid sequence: CASSQYDRGRLGYTF.

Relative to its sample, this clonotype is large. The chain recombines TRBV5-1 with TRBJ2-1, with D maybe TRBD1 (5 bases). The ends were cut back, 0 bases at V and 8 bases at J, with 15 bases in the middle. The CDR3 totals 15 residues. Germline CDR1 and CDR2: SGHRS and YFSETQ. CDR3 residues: CASSLDWQGWHEQFF. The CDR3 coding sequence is TGCGCCAGCAGCTTGGATTGGCAGGGTTGGCATGAGCAGTTCTTC.

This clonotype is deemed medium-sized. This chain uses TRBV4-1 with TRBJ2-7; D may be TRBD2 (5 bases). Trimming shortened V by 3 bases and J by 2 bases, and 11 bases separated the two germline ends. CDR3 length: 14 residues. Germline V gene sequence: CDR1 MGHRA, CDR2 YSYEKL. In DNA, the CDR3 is TGCGCCAGCAGCCAGGTGGACGGGACCTACGAGCAGTACTTC. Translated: CASSQVDGTYEQYF.